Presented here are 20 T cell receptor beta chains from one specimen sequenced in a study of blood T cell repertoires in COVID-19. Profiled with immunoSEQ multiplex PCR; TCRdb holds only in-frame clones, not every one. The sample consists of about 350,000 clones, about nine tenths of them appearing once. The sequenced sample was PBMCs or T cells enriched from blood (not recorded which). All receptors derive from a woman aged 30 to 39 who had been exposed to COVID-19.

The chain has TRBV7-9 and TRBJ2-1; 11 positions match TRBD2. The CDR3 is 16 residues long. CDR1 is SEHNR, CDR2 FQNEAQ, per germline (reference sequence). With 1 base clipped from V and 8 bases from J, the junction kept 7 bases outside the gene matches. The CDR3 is CASSLETSGSRDEQFF. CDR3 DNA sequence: TGTGCCAGCAGCTTAGAAACTAGCGGGAGTAGGGATGAGCAGTTCTTC.

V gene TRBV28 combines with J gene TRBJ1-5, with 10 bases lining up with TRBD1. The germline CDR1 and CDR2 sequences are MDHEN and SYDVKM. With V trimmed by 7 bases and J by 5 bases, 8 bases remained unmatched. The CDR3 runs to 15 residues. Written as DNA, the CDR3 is TGTGCCAGCACTCATTCGGACAGGGGGGATCAGCCCCAGCATTTT. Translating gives CASTHSDRGDQPQHF.

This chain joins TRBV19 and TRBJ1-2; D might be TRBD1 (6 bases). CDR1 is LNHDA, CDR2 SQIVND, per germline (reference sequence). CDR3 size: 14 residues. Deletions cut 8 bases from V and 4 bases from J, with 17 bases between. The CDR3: CASADQGPLYGYTF. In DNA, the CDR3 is TGTGCCAGTGCCGACCAGGGGCCGCTCTATGGCTACACCTTC.

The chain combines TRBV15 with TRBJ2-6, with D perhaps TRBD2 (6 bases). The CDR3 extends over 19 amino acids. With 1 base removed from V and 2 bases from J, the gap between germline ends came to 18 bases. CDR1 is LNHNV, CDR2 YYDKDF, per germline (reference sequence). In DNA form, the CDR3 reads TGTGCCACCAGCAGAGGAAAGGGAGGTTCCAGGGCTGGGGCCAACGTCCTGACTTTC. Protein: CATSRGKGGSRAGANVLTF.

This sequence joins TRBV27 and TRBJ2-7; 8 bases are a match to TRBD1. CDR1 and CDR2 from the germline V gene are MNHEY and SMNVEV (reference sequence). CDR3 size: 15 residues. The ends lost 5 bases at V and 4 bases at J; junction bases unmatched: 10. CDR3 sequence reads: CASSLLTGATYEQYF. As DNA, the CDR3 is TGTGCCAGCAGTCTCTTGACAGGGGCGACGTACGAGCAGTACTTC.

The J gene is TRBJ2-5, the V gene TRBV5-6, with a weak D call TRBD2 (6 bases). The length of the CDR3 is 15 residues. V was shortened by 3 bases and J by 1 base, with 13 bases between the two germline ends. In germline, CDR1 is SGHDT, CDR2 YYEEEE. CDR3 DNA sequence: TGTGCCAGCAGCTCAATCGCGGGACTCCAAGAGACCCAGTACTTC. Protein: CASSSIAGLQETQYF.

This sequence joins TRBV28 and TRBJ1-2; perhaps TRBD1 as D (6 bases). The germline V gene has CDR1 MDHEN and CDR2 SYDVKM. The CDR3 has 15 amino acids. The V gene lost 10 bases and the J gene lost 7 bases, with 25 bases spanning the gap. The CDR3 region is CATQPPGEGFSGYTF. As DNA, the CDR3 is TGTGCCACCCAACCCCCAGGGGAGGGGTTTAGTGGCTACACCTTC.

The CDR3 DNA reads as TGTGCCAGTCGGGCAGGGTCACAGCCCCAGCATTTT. This sequence encodes CASRAGSQPQHF. The gene calls are TRBV19 and TRBJ1-5, with D possibly being TRBD1 (5 bases). CDR1 LNHDA and CDR2 SQIVND come from the germline V gene (reference sequence). The CDR3 contains 12 residues. V gave up 8 bases and J gave up 7 bases, with 12 bases separating them.

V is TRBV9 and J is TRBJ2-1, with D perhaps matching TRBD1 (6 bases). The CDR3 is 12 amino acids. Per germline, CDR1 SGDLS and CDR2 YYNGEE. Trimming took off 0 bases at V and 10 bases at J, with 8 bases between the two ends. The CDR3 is CASSVATGEQFF. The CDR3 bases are TGTGCCAGCAGCGTAGCGACAGGCGAGCAGTTCTTC.

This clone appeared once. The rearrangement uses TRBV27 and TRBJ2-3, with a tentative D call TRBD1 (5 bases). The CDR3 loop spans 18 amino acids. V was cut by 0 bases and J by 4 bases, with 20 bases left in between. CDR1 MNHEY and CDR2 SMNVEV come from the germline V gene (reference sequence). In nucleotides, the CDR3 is TGTGCCAGCAGTTTATCGGGCGACAGTCGCTGGTACCCAGATACGCAGTATTTT. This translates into CASSLSGDSRWYPDTQYF.

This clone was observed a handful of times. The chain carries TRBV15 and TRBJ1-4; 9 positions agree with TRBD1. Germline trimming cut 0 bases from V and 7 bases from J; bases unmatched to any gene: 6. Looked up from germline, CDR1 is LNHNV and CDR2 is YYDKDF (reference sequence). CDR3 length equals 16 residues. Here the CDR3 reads CATSREGGQGSEKLFF. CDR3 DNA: TGTGCCACCAGCAGAGAAGGGGGACAGGGAAGTGAAAAACTGTTTTTT.

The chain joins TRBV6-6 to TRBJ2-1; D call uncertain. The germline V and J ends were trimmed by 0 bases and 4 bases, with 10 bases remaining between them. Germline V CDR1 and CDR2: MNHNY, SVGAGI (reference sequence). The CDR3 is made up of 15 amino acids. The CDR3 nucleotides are TGTGCCAGCAGTTACTCGACTGAACCATACAATGAGCAGTTCTTC. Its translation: CASSYSTEPYNEQFF.

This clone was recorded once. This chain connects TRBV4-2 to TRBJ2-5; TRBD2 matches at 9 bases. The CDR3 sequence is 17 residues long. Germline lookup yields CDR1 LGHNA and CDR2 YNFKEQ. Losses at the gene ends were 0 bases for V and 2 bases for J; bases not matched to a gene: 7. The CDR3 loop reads CASSQESGLALQETQYF. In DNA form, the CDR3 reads TGTGCCAGCAGCCAAGAGAGTGGACTAGCGTTGCAAGAGACCCAGTACTTC.

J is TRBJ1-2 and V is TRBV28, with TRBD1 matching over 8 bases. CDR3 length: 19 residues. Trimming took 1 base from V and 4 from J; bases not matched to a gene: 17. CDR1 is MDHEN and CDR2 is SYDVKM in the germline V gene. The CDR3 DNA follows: TGTGCCAGCAGTTTATTGAGGGCGGACAGGGTGGTGGTTGGCTATGGCTACACCTTC. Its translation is CASSLLRADRVVVGYGYTF.

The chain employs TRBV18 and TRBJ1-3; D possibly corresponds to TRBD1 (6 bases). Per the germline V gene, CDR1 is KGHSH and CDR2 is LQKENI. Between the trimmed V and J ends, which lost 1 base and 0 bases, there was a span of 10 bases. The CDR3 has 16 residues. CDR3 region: CASSPQGVSSGNTIYF. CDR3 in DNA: TGTGCCAGCTCACCACAGGGGGTCAGCTCTGGAAACACCATATATTTT.

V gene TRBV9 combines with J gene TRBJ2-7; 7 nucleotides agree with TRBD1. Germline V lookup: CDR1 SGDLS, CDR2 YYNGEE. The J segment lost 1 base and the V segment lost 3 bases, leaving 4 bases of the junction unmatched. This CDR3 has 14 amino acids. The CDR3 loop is CASSGTGNSYEQYF. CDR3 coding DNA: TGTGCCAGCAGCGGGACAGGCAATTCCTACGAGCAGTACTTC. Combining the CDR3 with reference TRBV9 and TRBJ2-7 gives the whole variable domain DSGVTQTPKHLITATGQRVTLRCSPRSGDLSVYWYQQSLDQGLQFLIQYYNGEERAKGNILERFSAQQFPDLHSELNLSSLELGDSALYFCASSGTGNSYEQYFGPGTRLTVT.

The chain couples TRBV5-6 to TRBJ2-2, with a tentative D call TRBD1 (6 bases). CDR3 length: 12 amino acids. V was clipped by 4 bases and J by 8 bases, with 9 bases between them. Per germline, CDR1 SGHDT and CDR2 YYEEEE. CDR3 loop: CASSLGQGELFF. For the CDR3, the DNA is TGTGCCAGCAGCCTCGGACAGGGGGAGCTGTTTTTT.

The CDR3 nucleotides read TGTGCCAGCAGTCCTTCGACAGGGGACTACGAGCAGTACTTC. Translated: CASSPSTGDYEQYF. J is TRBJ2-7 and V is TRBV28; TRBD1 matches at 8 bases. The CDR3 consists of 14 residues. Germline-derived CDR1 and CDR2 are MDHEN and SYDVKM. Trimming removed 5 bases from V and 3 bases from J; junction bases left unmatched: 6.

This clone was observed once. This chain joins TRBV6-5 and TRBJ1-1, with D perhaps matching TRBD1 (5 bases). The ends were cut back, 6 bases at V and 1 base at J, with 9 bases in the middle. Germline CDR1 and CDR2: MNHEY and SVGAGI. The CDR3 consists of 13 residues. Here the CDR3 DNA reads TGTGCCAGCAGGGTAGACAGGAACACTGAAGCTTTCTTT. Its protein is CASRVDRNTEAFF.

The CDR3 DNA reads TGTGCCAGCAGTTCCACGGTTGCGGGAGGGCCGGGTGAGCAGTTCTTC. It yields the protein CASSSTVAGGPGEQFF. J is TRBJ2-1 and V is TRBV28; 9 nucleotides align to TRBD2. Trimming removed 4 bases from V and 9 bases from J; junction bases left unmatched: 13. This CDR3 spans 16 amino acids. CDR1 and CDR2 (germline): MDHEN, SYDVKM.